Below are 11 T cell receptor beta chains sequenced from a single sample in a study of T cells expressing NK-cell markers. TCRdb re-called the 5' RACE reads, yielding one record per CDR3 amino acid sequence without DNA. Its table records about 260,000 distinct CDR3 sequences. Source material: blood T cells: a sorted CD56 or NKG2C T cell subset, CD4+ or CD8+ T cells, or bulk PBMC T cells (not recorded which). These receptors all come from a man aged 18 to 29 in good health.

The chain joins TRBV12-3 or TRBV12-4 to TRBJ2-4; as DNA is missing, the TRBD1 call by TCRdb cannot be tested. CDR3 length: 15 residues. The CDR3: CASSTGDLAKNIQYF.

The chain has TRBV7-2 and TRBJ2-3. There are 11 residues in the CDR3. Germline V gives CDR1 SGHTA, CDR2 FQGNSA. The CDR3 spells CASSLSGDRYF.

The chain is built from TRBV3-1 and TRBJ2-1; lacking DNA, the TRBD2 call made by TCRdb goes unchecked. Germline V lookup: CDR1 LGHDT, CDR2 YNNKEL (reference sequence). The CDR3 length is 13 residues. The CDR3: CASRYSGDNEQFF.

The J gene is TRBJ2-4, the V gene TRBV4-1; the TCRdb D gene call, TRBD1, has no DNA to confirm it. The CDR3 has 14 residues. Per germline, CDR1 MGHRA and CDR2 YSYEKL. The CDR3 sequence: CASSLEDRRNIQYF.

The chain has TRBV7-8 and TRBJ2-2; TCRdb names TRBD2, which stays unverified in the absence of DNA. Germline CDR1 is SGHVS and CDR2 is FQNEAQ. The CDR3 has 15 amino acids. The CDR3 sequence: CASGLTIAGKWELFF.

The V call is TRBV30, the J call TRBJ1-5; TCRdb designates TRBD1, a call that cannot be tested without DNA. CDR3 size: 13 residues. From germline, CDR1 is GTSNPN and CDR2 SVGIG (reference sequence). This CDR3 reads CAWATGLDQPQHF.

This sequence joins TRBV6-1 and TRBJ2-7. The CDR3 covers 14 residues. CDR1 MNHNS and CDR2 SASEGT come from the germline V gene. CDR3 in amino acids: CASSERAPVYEQYF.

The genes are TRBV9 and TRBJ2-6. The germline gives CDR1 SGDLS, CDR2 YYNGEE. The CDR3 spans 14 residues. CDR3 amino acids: CASASTAGANVLTF. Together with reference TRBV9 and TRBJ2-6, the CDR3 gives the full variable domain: DSGVTQTPKHLITATGQRVTLRCSPRSGDLSVYWYQQSLDQGLQFLIQYYNGEERAKGNILERFSAQQFPDLHSELNLSSLELGDSALYFCASASTAGANVLTFGAGSRLTVL.

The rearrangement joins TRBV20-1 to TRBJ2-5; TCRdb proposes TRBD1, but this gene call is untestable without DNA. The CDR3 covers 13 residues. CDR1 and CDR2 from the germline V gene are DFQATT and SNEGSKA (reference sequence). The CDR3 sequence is CSAMGQSQETQYF.

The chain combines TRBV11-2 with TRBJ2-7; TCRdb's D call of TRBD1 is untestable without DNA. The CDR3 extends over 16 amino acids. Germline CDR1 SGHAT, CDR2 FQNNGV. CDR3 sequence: CASSWASTGWNYEQYF.

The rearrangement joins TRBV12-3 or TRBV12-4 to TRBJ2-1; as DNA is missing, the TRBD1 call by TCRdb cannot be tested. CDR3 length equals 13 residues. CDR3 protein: CASSVNRDSEQFF.